Presented here are 26 T cell receptor beta chains from one specimen sequenced in a study of blood T cell repertoires in COVID-19. The assay was immunoSEQ multiplex PCR, and TCRdb's table has in-frame clones only and misses some. The table has 100,000 to 150,000 clones, approximately 89% seen once. The sequenced sample consisted of peripheral blood. All receptors come from a woman in her 70s with COVID-19, enrolled during active disease.

The rearrangement uses TRBV27 and TRBJ1-2; the D gene is possibly TRBD1 (5 bases). This CDR3 is built from 13 residues. CDR1 is MNHEY and CDR2 is SMNVEV in the germline V gene (reference sequence). V was shortened by 8 bases and J by 4 bases, with 14 bases between the two germline ends. The CDR3 nucleotides are TGTGCCAGCTCAAGGGGTTTGGGCTATGGCTACACCTTC. It specifies CASSRGLGYGYTF.

The V and J genes are TRBV30 and TRBJ1-1; the match to TRBD1 covers 9 bases. The CDR3 sequence is 14 residues long. Germline CDR1 and CDR2: GTSNPN and SVGIG (reference sequence). The J segment lost 3 bases and the V segment lost 3 bases, leaving 5 bases of the junction unmatched. CDR3 in amino acids: CAWRKQGAYTEAFF. CDR3 bases: TGTGCCTGGAGGAAACAGGGGGCCTACACTGAAGCTTTCTTT. The whole variable domain, filled in from reference TRBV30 and TRBJ1-1, reads SQTIHQWPATLVQPVGSPLSLECTVEGTSNPNLYWYRQAAGRGLQLLFYSVGIGQISSEVPQNLSASRPQDRQFILSSKKLLLSDSGFYLCAWRKQGAYTEAFFGQGTRLTVV.

V gene TRBV28 combines with J gene TRBJ1-1, with D unclear. The V end was cut by 5 bases, the J end by 5 bases, with 15 bases between. Germline CDR1 and CDR2: MDHEN and SYDVKM. There are 14 residues in the CDR3. This CDR3 reads CASSPPPGRTEAFF. The CDR3 DNA is TGTGCCAGCAGTCCACCCCCCGGGAGGACTGAAGCTTTCTTT. The complete variable domain, with remaining parts taken from reference TRBV28 and TRBJ1-1, reads DVKVTQSSRYLVKRTGEKVFLECVQDMDHENMFWYRQDPGLGLRLIYFSYDVKMKEKGDIPEGYSVSREKKERFSLILESASTNQTSMYLCASSPPPGRTEAFFGQGTRLTVV.

The V and J genes are TRBV11-3 and TRBJ2-1, with 8 bases that match TRBD1. The CDR3 length is 16 residues. V dropped 5 bases and J dropped 3; count of bases not matched to a gene: 9. Per the germline V gene, CDR1 is SGHNT and CDR2 is YENEEA. CDR3 in amino acids: CASSKQGGQDYNEQFF. CDR3 nucleotides: TGTGCCAGCAGCAAACAAGGGGGACAGGACTACAATGAGCAGTTCTTC.

The chain joins TRBV5-1 to TRBJ2-2; TRBD2 agrees at 13 bases. Per germline, CDR1 SGHRS and CDR2 YFSETQ. J was trimmed by 3 bases and V by 4 bases; bases with no gene match: 6. This CDR3 region has 17 residues. The CDR3 spells CASSPGLAGPYTGELFF. The CDR3 DNA reads as TGCGCCAGCAGCCCGGGACTAGCGGGGCCCTACACCGGGGAGCTGTTTTTT.

V is TRBV19 and J is TRBJ2-3, with TRBD1 matching 9 bases. The CDR3 totals 16 residues. Germline trimming cut 4 bases from V and 5 bases from J; bases unmatched to any gene: 10. Germline-derived CDR1 and CDR2 are LNHDA and SQIVND (reference sequence). In nucleotides, the CDR3 is TGTGCCAGTAGTACTCCCAACAGGGGGCGTGGAGATACGCAGTATTTT. It codes for CASSTPNRGRGDTQYF.

The genes are TRBV5-1 and TRBJ1-6, with D perhaps matching TRBD1 (5 bases). V lost 4 bases, J lost 7 bases, and 18 bases lay in between. CDR3 length equals 16 residues. Germline CDR1 is SGHRS and CDR2 is YFSETQ. In nucleotides, the CDR3 is TGCGCCAGCAGCCTCCATCCCGGGACTGAGAATTCACCCCTCCACTTT. Its protein is CASSLHPGTENSPLHF.

This clone has just one count. The V and J genes are TRBV4-1 and TRBJ2-5; 12 bases match TRBD2. Germline trimming cut 0 bases from V and 3 bases from J; bases unmatched to any gene: 5. The CDR3 is 17 residues long. The germline CDR1 and CDR2 sequences are MGHRA and YSYEKL. The CDR3 region is CASSQERTSGVEETQYF. Written as DNA, the CDR3 is TGCGCCAGCAGCCAAGAGCGGACTAGCGGGGTAGAAGAGACCCAGTACTTC.

The chain is built from TRBV7-9 and TRBJ1-1; D is perhaps TRBD1 (5 bases). The V gene lost 10 bases and the J gene lost 4 bases, with 10 bases spanning the gap. The CDR3 has 11 amino acids. The germline CDR1 and CDR2 sequences are SEHNR and FQNEAQ (reference sequence). CDR3 amino acids: CATSGATEAFF. CDR3 in DNA: TGTGCCACTTCTGGGGCCACTGAAGCTTTCTTT.

The chain joins TRBV13 to TRBJ2-1, with a possible D match to TRBD1 (6 bases). CDR3 length equals 15 residues. CDR1 and CDR2 from the germline V gene are PRHDT and FYEKMQ (reference sequence). Trimming removed 5 bases at V and 3 bases at J, with 14 bases between. The CDR3 DNA sequence: TGTGCCAGCAGCCGCCGACGGGACAACTACAATGAGCAGTTCTTC. Encoded protein: CASSRRRDNYNEQFF.

V is TRBV5-1 and J is TRBJ2-5; 8 bases are a match to TRBD2. The trim removed 0 bases at V and 2 bases at J, leaving 3 bases unmatched. The CDR3 totals 15 residues. Germline loops: CDR1 SGHRS, CDR2 YFSETQ. The CDR3 is CASSLGPSGQETQYF. CDR3 nucleotide sequence: TGCGCCAGCAGCTTGGGGCCTAGCGGGCAAGAGACCCAGTACTTC.

The chain uses TRBV5-1 and TRBJ2-7; 12 bases are a match to TRBD1. With V trimmed by 1 base and J by 4 bases, 9 bases remained unmatched. Germline V gives CDR1 SGHRS, CDR2 YFSETQ. The CDR3 contains 17 residues. The chain's CDR3 is CASSLRSGTGGPYEQYF. The CDR3 nucleotides are TGCGCCAGCAGCTTGCGATCCGGGACAGGGGGCCCTTACGAGCAGTACTTC.

Only one count was recorded for this clone. The chain uses TRBV5-4 and TRBJ2-7, with D possibly being TRBD2 (5 bases). Deletions cut 5 bases from V and 2 bases from J, with 14 bases between. The CDR3 is made up of 14 amino acids. Germline CDR1 is SGHNT and CDR2 is YYREEE (reference sequence). In nucleotides, the CDR3 is TGTGCCAGCAGTAACGAGGGCTGGGCCTACGAGCAGTACTTC. Its protein product is CASSNEGWAYEQYF.

This chain joins TRBV7-9 and TRBJ2-3; TRBD2 matches 8 bases. In germline, CDR1 is SEHNR, CDR2 FQNEAQ (reference sequence). This CDR3 is 16 amino acids long. V gave up 0 bases and J gave up 8 bases; unmatched junction bases: 10. As DNA, the CDR3 is TGTGCCAGCAGCTTAGCCACCGGGGGGGCGGCGAGTACGCAGTATTTT. The encoded protein is CASSLATGGAASTQYF.

The chain employs TRBV24-1 and TRBJ1-1; 11 positions agree with TRBD1. V lost 5 bases and J lost 1; bases outside the gene matches: 8. Germline V gives CDR1 KGHDR, CDR2 SFDVKD. The CDR3 has 17 residues. CDR3 protein: CATSGQPGQGGNTEAFF. Written as DNA, the CDR3 is TGTGCCACCAGTGGCCAGCCGGGACAGGGGGGGAACACTGAAGCTTTCTTT.

In this sample, this clone turned up once. The rearrangement links TRBV7-7 to TRBJ2-1; 9 bases agree with TRBD1. This CDR3 is 14 amino acids long. CDR1 SSHAT and CDR2 FNYEAQ come from the germline V gene (reference sequence). With V trimmed by 4 bases and J by 4 bases, 2 bases remained unmatched. This CDR3 is CASSSGQGYNEQFF. In DNA form, the CDR3 reads TGTGCCAGCAGCTCCGGACAGGGGTACAATGAGCAGTTCTTC.

V usage is TRBV5-6 and J usage is TRBJ1-1; TRBD1 agrees at 7 bases. CDR1 and CDR2 from the germline V gene are SGHDT and YYEEEE. The CDR3 sequence is 15 residues long. V lost 3 bases to trimming and J lost 0 bases; unmatched junction nucleotides: 5. CDR3 nucleotide sequence: TGTGCCAGCAGCTCGGGACAGTTGATGAACACTGAAGCTTTCTTT. This encodes CASSSGQLMNTEAFF.

This chain links TRBV7-2 with TRBJ1-6, with a possible D match to TRBD1 (5 bases). V lost 5 bases to trimming and J lost 4 bases, with 9 bases between them. Germline values: CDR1 SGHTA, CDR2 FQGNSA. This CDR3 is 14 amino acids long. For the CDR3, the DNA is TGTGCCAGCAGCCTCCAGGGTTATAATTCACCCCTCCACTTT. This translates into CASSLQGYNSPLHF.

This chain joins TRBV14 and TRBJ1-4; D unresolved. CDR1 is SGHDN and CDR2 is FVKESK in the germline V gene. The CDR3 spans 16 residues. Trimming stripped 0 bases from V and 5 bases from J, with 13 bases between. This chain's CDR3 is CASSQDRLAGNEKLFF. The CDR3 nucleotides read TGTGCCAGCAGCCAAGATCGACTCGCCGGGAATGAAAAACTGTTTTTT.

The V call is TRBV9, the J call TRBJ2-5, with D perhaps TRBD1 (5 bases). Deletions cut 4 bases from V and 1 base from J, with 17 bases between. Germline V lookup: CDR1 SGDLS, CDR2 YYNGEE. This CDR3 region has 16 residues. In DNA form, the CDR3 reads TGTGCCAGCAGCCCAGGAAGGGGTGCTATCCAAGAGACCCAGTACTTC. Translation: CASSPGRGAIQETQYF.

The chain recombines TRBV18 with TRBJ1-1, with 8 positions matching TRBD1. This CDR3 spans 15 amino acids. With 3 bases clipped from V and 3 bases from J, the junction kept 6 bases outside the gene matches. Germline CDR1 and CDR2: KGHSH and LQKENI. The CDR3 DNA reads TGTGCCAGCTCACCGGGGTTGGACAGGGACACTGAAGCTTTCTTT. Its protein product is CASSPGLDRDTEAFF.

The gene calls are TRBV2 and TRBJ1-5; D is unresolved. Germline CDR1 reads SNHLY; CDR2 reads FYNNEI. Trimming cost V 4 bases and J 4 bases, with 14 bases left between them. CDR3 size: 15 residues. For the CDR3, the DNA is TGTGCCAGCAGTGCCATAGGTGGAGGGAATCAGCCCCAGCATTTT. This codes for CASSAIGGGNQPQHF.

The CDR3 DNA reads TGCAGCGTGGGGATTTCGGGAGAAAAACTGTTTTTT. Residues: CSVGISGEKLFF. The V call is TRBV29-1, the J call TRBJ1-4, with D unclear. This CDR3 has 12 amino acids. The germline V gene has CDR1 SQVTM and CDR2 ANQGSEA. Trimming took off 6 bases at V and 8 bases at J, with 13 bases between the two ends.

The V gene is TRBV7-9, the J gene TRBJ1-4, with 8 bases matching TRBD1. CDR3 length: 14 residues. J was trimmed by 8 bases and V by 4 bases; bases with no gene match: 6. Germline-derived CDR1 and CDR2 are SEHNR and FQNEAQ (reference sequence). In DNA form, the CDR3 reads TGTGCCAGCAGCTCAGGACAGGGCTGGGAAAAACTGTTTTTT. It yields the protein CASSSGQGWEKLFF.

This chain's CDR3 is CASTLSLDYGYTF. The CDR3 coding sequence is TGTGCCAGCACCCTATCCTTGGACTATGGCTACACCTTC. The chain links TRBV7-9 to TRBJ1-2; D remains ambiguous. The CDR3 is 13 amino acids. V lost 7 bases and J 3 bases, leaving 12 bases between the germline ends. Germline V gene lookup returns CDR1 SEHNR and CDR2 FQNEAQ (reference sequence).

The rearrangement uses TRBV5-1 and TRBJ2-7; 9 nucleotides align to TRBD1. J was trimmed by 3 bases and V by 4 bases; bases with no gene match: 11. The CDR3 is 16 amino acids. The germline V gene has CDR1 SGHRS and CDR2 YFSETQ. The CDR3 loop reads CASSTYSDRGYYEQYF. The CDR3 coding sequence is TGCGCCAGCAGCACCTATTCGGACAGGGGTTACTACGAGCAGTACTTC.